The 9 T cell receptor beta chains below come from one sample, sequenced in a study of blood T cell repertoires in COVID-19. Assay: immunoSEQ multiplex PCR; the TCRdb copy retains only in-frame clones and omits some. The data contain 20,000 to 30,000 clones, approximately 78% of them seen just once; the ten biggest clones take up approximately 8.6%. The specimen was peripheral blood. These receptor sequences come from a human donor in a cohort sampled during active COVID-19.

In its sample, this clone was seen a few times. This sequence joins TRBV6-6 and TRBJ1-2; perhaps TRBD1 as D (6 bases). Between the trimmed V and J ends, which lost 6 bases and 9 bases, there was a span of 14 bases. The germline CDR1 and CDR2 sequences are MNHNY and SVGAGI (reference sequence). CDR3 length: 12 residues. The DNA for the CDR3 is TGTGCCAGCAGGCCCAGGGGTTATAGCTACACCTTC. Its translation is CASRPRGYSYTF.

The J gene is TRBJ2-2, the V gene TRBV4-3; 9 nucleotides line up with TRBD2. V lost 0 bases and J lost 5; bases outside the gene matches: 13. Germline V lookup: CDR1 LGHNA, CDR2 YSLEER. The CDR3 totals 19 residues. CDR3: CASSQDEPRAGGGTGELFF. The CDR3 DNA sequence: TGCGCCAGCAGCCAAGATGAACCGCGAGCGGGAGGAGGTACCGGGGAGCTGTTTTTT.

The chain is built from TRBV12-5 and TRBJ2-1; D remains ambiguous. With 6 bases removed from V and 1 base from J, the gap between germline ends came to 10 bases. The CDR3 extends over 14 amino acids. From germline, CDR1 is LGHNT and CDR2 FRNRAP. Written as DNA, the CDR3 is TGTGCTAGTGGCCCCGGTCTATCCTACAATGAGCAGTTCTTC. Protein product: CASGPGLSYNEQFF. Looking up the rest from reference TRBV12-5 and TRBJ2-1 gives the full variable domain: DARVTQTPRHKVTEMGQEVTMRCQPILGHNTVFWYRQTMMQGLELLAYFRNRAPLDDSGMPKDRFSAEMPDATLATLKIQPSEPRDSAVYFCASGPGLSYNEQFFGPGTRLTVL.

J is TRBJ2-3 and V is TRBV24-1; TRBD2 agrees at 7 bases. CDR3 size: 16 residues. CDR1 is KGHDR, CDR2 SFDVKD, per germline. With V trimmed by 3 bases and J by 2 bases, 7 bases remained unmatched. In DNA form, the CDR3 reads TGTGCCACCAGTGATCCAAGAGCGGGGACCACAGATACGCAGTATTTT. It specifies CATSDPRAGTTDTQYF.

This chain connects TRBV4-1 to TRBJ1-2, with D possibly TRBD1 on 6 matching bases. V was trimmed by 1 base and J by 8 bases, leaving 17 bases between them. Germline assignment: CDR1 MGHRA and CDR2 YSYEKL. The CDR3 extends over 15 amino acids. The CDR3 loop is CASSQGRGASVGYTF. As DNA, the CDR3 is TGCGCCAGCAGCCAAGGTCGGGGGGCGAGTGTAGGCTACACCTTC.

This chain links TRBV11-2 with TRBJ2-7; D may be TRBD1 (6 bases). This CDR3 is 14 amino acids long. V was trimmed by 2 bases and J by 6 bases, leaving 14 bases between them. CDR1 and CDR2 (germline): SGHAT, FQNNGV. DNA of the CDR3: TGTGCCAGCAGCTTACTGACAGGCGTCTCCGAGCAGTACTTC. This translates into CASSLLTGVSEQYF. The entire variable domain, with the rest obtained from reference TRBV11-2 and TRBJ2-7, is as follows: EAGVAQSPRYKIIEKRQSVAFWCNPISGHATLYWYQQILGQGPKLLIQFQNNGVVDDSQLPKDRFSAERLKGVDSTLKIQPAKLEDSAVYLCASSLLTGVSEQYFGPGTRLTVT.

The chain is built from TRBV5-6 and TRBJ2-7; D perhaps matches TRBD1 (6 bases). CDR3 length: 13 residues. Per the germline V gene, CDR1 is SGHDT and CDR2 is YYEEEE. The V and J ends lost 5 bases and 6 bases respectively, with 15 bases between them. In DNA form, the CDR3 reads TGTGCCAGCAGACCAACAGGGCTGGGCGAGCAGTACTTC. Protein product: CASRPTGLGEQYF.

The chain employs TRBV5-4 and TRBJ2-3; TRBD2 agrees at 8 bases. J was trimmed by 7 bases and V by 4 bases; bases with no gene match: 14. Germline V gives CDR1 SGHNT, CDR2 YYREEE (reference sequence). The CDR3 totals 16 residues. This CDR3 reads CASSLGRSGGGNTQYF. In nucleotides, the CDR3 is TGTGCCAGCAGCCTGGGGAGGAGCGGGGGAGGAAATACGCAGTATTTT.

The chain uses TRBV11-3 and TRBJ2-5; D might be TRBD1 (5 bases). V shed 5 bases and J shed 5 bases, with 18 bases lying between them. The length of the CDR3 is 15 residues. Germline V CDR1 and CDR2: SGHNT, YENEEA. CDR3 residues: CASSPYLNQGETQYF. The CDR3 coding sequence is TGTGCCAGCAGCCCGTATCTAAACCAGGGCGAGACCCAGTACTTC.